These 2 T cell receptor beta chains were sequenced from one sample in a study of blood T cell repertoires in COVID-19. Here immunoSEQ multiplex PCR was the method, and the copy in TCRdb shows in-frame clones only, minus some. Of roughly 100,000 clones listed, 85% to 90% were seen once; the top ten hold roughly 5.3%. The sample was peripheral blood. These receptors all come from a human donor in a cohort sampled during active COVID-19.

V usage is TRBV7-6 and J usage is TRBJ1-3; perhaps TRBD1 as D (5 bases). With 5 bases removed from V and 4 bases from J, the gap between germline ends came to 18 bases. There are 16 residues in the CDR3. Germline CDR1 SGHVS, CDR2 FNYEAQ. CDR3 DNA: TGTGCCAGCAGCCCCCAGGTAGGGGCGGCCGGAAACACCATATATTTT. Its protein is CASSPQVGAAGNTIYF.

The chain uses TRBV6-1 and TRBJ2-7; 9 positions match TRBD1. Trimming cost V 1 base and J 4 bases; bases outside gene matches: 5. The CDR3 runs 15 residues. Per germline, CDR1 MNHNS and CDR2 SASEGT. CDR3 DNA: TGTGCCAGCAGTGAAGGGGACAGGGTAAGGTACGAGCAGTACTTC. Protein: CASSEGDRVRYEQYF.